What follows is one TCR beta chain and its context. Original processing notes: How many nucleated cells were present was estimated from reference gene primer amplification. Generated by immunoSEQ multiplex PCR, the TCRdb table keeps only in-frame clones and is missing some. V and J calls and clone size are given by that table; D and trimming were obtained from the DNA. The data hold about 370,000 clones, with 85% to 90% observed a single time. Across 20 to 25 US areas, participants ranged in age from 18 to 89 years. Cohort 3 donors were reported recovered after two negative PCRs, clearance, or symptom resolution. The sample originates from a study of blood T cell repertoires in COVID-19. Study-wide background: T cells, B-cell-depleted T cells, or PBMCs provided the cDNA or gDNA that served as material.

V was pared by 5 bases and J by 4 bases, with 13 bases between. CDR1 MRHNA and CDR2 SNTAGT come from the germline V gene. CDR3 size: 14 residues. The sequence came from a man aged 18-30 years who had recovered from COVID-19. The chain recombines TRBV6-4 with TRBJ2-3; D possibly corresponds to TRBD2 (7 bases). Sequences were obtained from PBMCs or T cells enriched from blood (not recorded which). The DNA for the CDR3 is TGTGCCAGCAGTCCATCCGGGGGGCCAGATACGCAGTATTTT. Amino acid sequence: CASSPSGGPDTQYF.